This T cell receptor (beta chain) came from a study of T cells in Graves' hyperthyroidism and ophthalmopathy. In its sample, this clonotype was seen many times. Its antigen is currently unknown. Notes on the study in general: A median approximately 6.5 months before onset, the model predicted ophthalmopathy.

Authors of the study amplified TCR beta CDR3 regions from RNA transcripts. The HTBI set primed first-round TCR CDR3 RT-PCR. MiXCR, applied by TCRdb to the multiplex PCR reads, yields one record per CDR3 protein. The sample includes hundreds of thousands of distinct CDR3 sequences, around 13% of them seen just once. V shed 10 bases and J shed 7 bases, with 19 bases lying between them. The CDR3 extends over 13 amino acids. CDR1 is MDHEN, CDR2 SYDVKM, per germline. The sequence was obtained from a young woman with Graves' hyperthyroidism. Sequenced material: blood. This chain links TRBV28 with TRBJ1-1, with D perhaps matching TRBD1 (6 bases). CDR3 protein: CATTTGSRREAFF. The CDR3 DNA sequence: TGTGCCACCACGACAGGCTCTCGTCGTGAAGCTTTCTTT.